These 28 T cell receptor beta chains came from one sample sequenced in a study of beta chain features in type 1 diabetes. Expressed TCRB transcripts were sequenced, since all the RNA that had been isolated was reverse transcribed. Sequencing used immunoSEQ multiplex PCR; TCRdb keeps in-frame clones, though not all of them. The sample lists about 150,000 clones, 11% seen once, with 2% to 2.5% in the top ten. Sequencing input: central memory CD4+ T cells from blood. Every receptor here comes from a man aged 18 to 35 in good health.

Only a few counts were recorded for this clone. The V call is TRBV19, the J call TRBJ1-1; 7 bases are a match to TRBD1. Germline V lookup: CDR1 LNHDA, CDR2 SQIVND (reference sequence). The CDR3 is made up of 15 amino acids. V trimming: 4 bases; J trimming: 1 base; junction bases outside the gene matches: 6. The CDR3 bases are TGTGCCAGTAGTAAGAGACAGGGTTGGAACACTGAAGCTTTCTTT. Its protein is CASSKRQGWNTEAFF.

Only a few counts were recorded for this clone. This sequence joins TRBV4-2 and TRBJ1-5; 7 positions match TRBD1. The CDR3 is made up of 15 amino acids. V trimming: 1 base; J trimming: 4 bases; junction bases outside the gene matches: 4. Germline lookup yields CDR1 LGHNA and CDR2 YNFKEQ. The CDR3 nucleotides read TGTGCCAGCAGCCAAGTCACCAGGGGGAATCAGCCCCAGCATTTT. This gives the protein CASSQVTRGNQPQHF.

The chain links TRBV9 to TRBJ1-4, with D possibly being TRBD1 (5 bases). The CDR3 has 17 amino acids. The germline V gene encodes CDR1 SGDLS and CDR2 YYNGEE. The V end was cut by 0 bases, the J end by 8 bases, with 20 bases between. The chain's CDR3 is CASSVDGLGTRREKLFF. The CDR3 nucleotides read TGTGCCAGCAGCGTAGATGGGTTAGGGACCAGGAGAGAAAAACTGTTTTTT.

This chain uses TRBV30 with TRBJ2-3; 12 nucleotides line up with TRBD2. Germline lookup yields CDR1 GTSNPN and CDR2 SVGIG (reference sequence). This CDR3 contains 15 residues. J was trimmed by 4 bases and V by 3 bases; bases with no gene match: 5. The CDR3 region is CAWSRTSGEADTQYF. The CDR3, as DNA: TGTGCCTGGAGCCGGACTAGCGGGGAAGCAGATACGCAGTATTTT.

This clone was picked up a small number of times. The rearrangement uses TRBV23-1 and TRBJ1-1; D may be TRBD1 (6 bases). TRBV23-1 counts as an open reading frame of uncertain function. The CDR3 is made up of 15 amino acids. V lost 1 base, J lost 2 bases, and 11 bases lay in between. The CDR3 here is CASSQLKDSNTEAFF. The DNA of the CDR3 is TGCGCCAGCAGTCAATTAAAGGACAGCAACACTGAAGCTTTCTTT.

This clone was detected a few times. J is TRBJ2-1 and V is TRBV19; unclear D gene. V was cut by 3 bases and J by 9 bases, with 9 bases left in between. Per germline, CDR1 LNHDA and CDR2 SQIVND (reference sequence). The CDR3 consists of 12 residues. DNA of the CDR3: TGTGCCAGTAGTATTGCCCCTGGTGAGCAGTTCTTC. Translating gives CASSIAPGEQFF.

The V and J genes are TRBV19 and TRBJ1-2; possibly TRBD1 for D (5 bases). Germline loops: CDR1 LNHDA, CDR2 SQIVND (reference sequence). There are 13 residues in the CDR3. Deletions cut 5 bases from V and 6 bases from J, with 13 bases between. The CDR3 DNA reads as TGTGCCAGTAGTCCTCGGACAAGGAATGGCTACACCTTC. This codes for CASSPRTRNGYTF. Drawing the rest from reference TRBV19 and TRBJ1-2, the complete variable domain is DGGITQSPKYLFRKEGQNVTLSCEQNLNHDAMYWYRQDPGQGLRLIYYSQIVNDFQKGDIAEGYSVSREKKESFPLTVTSAQKNPTAFYLCASSPRTRNGYTFGSGTRLTVV.

V and J are TRBV29-1 and TRBJ2-3; D might be TRBD2 (5 bases). Germline CDR1 SQVTM, CDR2 ANQGSEA. V lost 7 bases and J 5 bases, leaving 10 bases between the germline ends. CDR3 size: 11 residues. CDR3 sequence: CSARVGDTQYF. The DNA of the CDR3 is TGCAGCGCGCGGGTCGGAGATACGCAGTATTTT.

The sample holds many counts of this clone. This chain links TRBV15 with TRBJ2-1; the match to TRBD2 covers 8 bases. Germline CDR1 reads LNHNV; CDR2 reads YYDKDF (reference sequence). After removal of 8 bases from V and 3 bases from J, the junction contained 9 bases not matched to a gene. The CDR3 extends over 15 amino acids. CDR3 in amino acids: CATAGGGIFYNEQFF. The DNA of the CDR3 is TGTGCCACCGCGGGAGGCGGAATATTCTACAATGAGCAGTTCTTC.

The chain uses TRBV11-2 and TRBJ2-4; D is unclear. V was shortened by 5 bases and J by 6 bases, with 8 bases between the two germline ends. The CDR3 is 12 residues long. Germline V gives CDR1 SGHAT, CDR2 FQNNGV. CDR3 coding DNA: TGTGCCAGCAGCCAAGACTTAAACATTCAGTACTTC. Its translation is CASSQDLNIQYF.

The chain uses TRBV14 and TRBJ2-7; D gene unclear. The V end lost 1 base, the J end lost 12 bases, and 10 bases lay between the germline ends. The germline gives CDR1 SGHDN, CDR2 FVKESK. The length of the CDR3 is 11 residues. In DNA, the CDR3 is TGTGCCAGCAGCCAAGTCCGATTGTTGTACTTC. Amino acid sequence: CASSQVRLLYF. Based on the CDR3 plus reference TRBV14 and TRBJ2-7, the full variable domain is EAGVTQFPSHSVIEKGQTVTLRCDPISGHDNLYWYRRVMGKEIKFLLHFVKESKQDESGMPNNRFLAERTGGTYSTLKVQPAELEDSGVYFCASSQVRLLYFGPGTRLTVT.

The rearrangement uses TRBV11-1 and TRBJ2-7; D remains unclear. The germline gives CDR1 SGHAT, CDR2 FQDESV (reference sequence). V lost 4 bases to trimming and J lost 5 bases, with 6 bases between them. There are 11 residues in the CDR3. DNA of the CDR3: TGTGCCAGCAGCTACAACAACGAGCAGTACTTC. Translated: CASSYNNEQYF.

A few counts support this clone. V is TRBV2 and J is TRBJ1-2; D gene ambiguous. Trimming cost V 1 base and J 8 bases, with 17 bases left between them. CDR1 is SNHLY and CDR2 is FYNNEI in the germline V gene. The CDR3 runs to 15 residues. The CDR3 DNA is TGTGCCAGCAGTGAAGTTACGAGCCGGACGCGAGGCTACACCTTC. Translation: CASSEVTSRTRGYTF.

This chain links TRBV15 with TRBJ1-2; 7 positions agree with TRBD1. The CDR3 has 15 amino acids. J gave up 4 bases and V 0 bases, and 5 bases lay outside the gene matches. The germline CDR1 and CDR2 sequences are LNHNV and YYDKDF (reference sequence). CDR3 nucleotide sequence: TGTGCCACCAGCAGAGAGTTGGGGACAGTCTATGGCTACACCTTC. Translated, it gives CATSRELGTVYGYTF.

The chain uses TRBV4-3 and TRBJ2-3; possibly TRBD1 for D (6 bases). The CDR3 has 14 residues. V was shortened by 6 bases and J by 6 bases, with 16 bases between the two germline ends. Germline V gene sequence: CDR1 LGHNA, CDR2 YSLEER. The CDR3 is CASSHRQDLDTQYF. DNA for the CDR3: TGCGCCAGCAGTCATCGACAGGATTTGGATACGCAGTATTTT.

The chain has TRBV29-1 and TRBJ1-1; TRBD1 is a possible D gene (6 bases). This CDR3 contains 12 residues. Germline V gene sequence: CDR1 SQVTM, CDR2 ANQGSEA. The V gene lost 6 bases and the J gene lost 3 bases, with 11 bases spanning the gap. The CDR3 sequence is CSVGQFDTEAFF. CDR3 bases: TGCAGCGTGGGACAATTTGACACTGAAGCTTTCTTT. Full variable domain (outside the CDR3, taken from reference TRBV29-1 and TRBJ1-1): SAVISQKPSRDICQRGTSLTIQCQVDSQVTMMFWYRQQPGQSLTLIATANQGSEATYESGFVIDKFPISRPNLTFSTLTVSNMSPEDSSIYLCSVGQFDTEAFFGQGTRLTVV.

The table lists this clone with a few counts. The chain has TRBV9 and TRBJ2-7, with 10 bases matching TRBD1. V shed 4 bases, J shed 7 bases, and the junction held 8 bases outside the gene matches. Germline CDR1 and CDR2: SGDLS and YYNGEE. The CDR3 spans 14 residues. The CDR3 region has the DNA TGTGCCAGCAGCCCCCGACAGGGGGCGAGGGAGCAGTACTTC. Amino acid sequence: CASSPRQGAREQYF.

V and J are TRBV5-1 and TRBJ2-4; 8 nucleotides match TRBD1. This CDR3 is 12 amino acids long. The V segment lost 4 bases and the J segment 9 bases; nucleotides outside the gene matches: 3. The germline V gene has CDR1 SGHRS and CDR2 YFSETQ. The CDR3 is CASSGQGGIQYF. CDR3 nucleotide sequence: TGCGCCAGCAGCGGACAGGGTGGCATTCAGTACTTC.

This rearrangement joins TRBV7-2 to TRBJ2-5, with D maybe TRBD2 (5 bases). V lost 5 bases to trimming and J lost 4 bases, with 17 bases between them. Germline V lookup: CDR1 SGHTA, CDR2 FQGNSA. The CDR3 contains 15 residues. The CDR3 coding sequence is TGTGCCAGCAGCCCCCACCTGGGAGAGGGAGAGACCCAGTACTTC. Translating it yields CASSPHLGEGETQYF.

This rearrangement joins TRBV25-1 to TRBJ2-6, with TRBD1 matching 7 bases. CDR3 length: 17 residues. Germline loops: CDR1 MGHDK, CDR2 SYGVNS. J gave up 0 bases and V 8 bases, and 10 bases lay outside the gene matches. CDR3 in amino acids: CASSPQTGISGANVLTF. In DNA, the CDR3 is TGTGCCAGCTCACCACAGACAGGGATCTCTGGGGCCAACGTCCTGACTTTC. Full variable domain (outside the CDR3, taken from reference TRBV25-1 and TRBJ2-6): EADIYQTPRYLVIGTGKKITLECSQTMGHDKMYWYQQDPGMELHLIHYSYGVNSTEKGDLSSESTVSRIRTEHFPLTLESARPSHTSQYLCASSPQTGISGANVLTFGAGSRLTVL.

This clone was seen a few times. V and J are TRBV29-1 and TRBJ1-2; 9 bases agree with TRBD1. J lost 7 bases, V lost 6 bases, and 9 bases had no gene match. CDR3 length: 13 amino acids. Germline lookup yields CDR1 SQVTM and CDR2 ANQGSEA. The CDR3 DNA sequence: TGCAGCGTCGTACAGGGGGCGCGAGGTGGCTACACCTTC. The encoded protein is CSVVQGARGGYTF.

The chain carries TRBV7-2 and TRBJ1-1; D gene uncertain. V dropped 4 bases and J dropped 1 base, with 4 bases sitting between them. This CDR3 has 12 amino acids. Germline assignment: CDR1 SGHTA and CDR2 FQGNSA. The CDR3 protein is CASSSRNTEAFF. In nucleotides, the CDR3 is TGTGCCAGCAGCTCCAGGAACACTGAAGCTTTCTTT. The full variable domain, rest sourced from reference TRBV7-2 and TRBJ1-1, is GAGVSQSPSNKVTEKGKDVELRCDPISGHTALYWYRQSLGQGLEFLIYFQGNSAPDKSGLPSDRFSAERTGGSVSTLTIQRTQQEDSAVYLCASSSRNTEAFFGQGTRLTVV.

The V call is TRBV7-2, the J call TRBJ2-1, with 7 bases identical to TRBD2. The V gene end was trimmed by 8 bases and the J gene end by 3 bases; junction bases not matched to a gene: 7. Germline CDR1 is SGHTA and CDR2 is FQGNSA. The CDR3 runs 14 residues. The CDR3 here is CASSTSGVYNEQFF. The DNA for the CDR3 is TGTGCCAGCTCGACCAGCGGGGTCTACAATGAGCAGTTCTTC.

The gene calls are TRBV23-1 and TRBJ2-5; D is possibly TRBD1 (6 bases). TRBV23-1 is noted as an ORF with a role that remains uncertain. V dropped 3 bases and J dropped 4 bases, with 15 bases sitting between them. This CDR3 has 15 amino acids. CDR3 coding DNA: TGCGCCAGCAGTCACCCGGACAGCGACTCAGAGACCCAGTACTTC. This gives the protein CASSHPDSDSETQYF.

The sample holds a few counts of this clone. The gene calls are TRBV7-3 and TRBJ2-2; possibly TRBD1 or TRBD2 for D (5 bases each). The CDR3 sequence is 15 residues long. Trimming pared 4 bases from V and 6 bases from J, leaving 15 bases between. Germline CDR1 is SGHTA and CDR2 is FQGTGA. In DNA, the CDR3 is TGTGCCAGCAGCTCCACCGGGACCCAGTCCGGGGAGCTGTTTTTT. Its translation: CASSSTGTQSGELFF.

This clone was seen a few times. Other DNA sequences in this sample translate to the same CDR3. The chain is built from TRBV28 and TRBJ2-7, with no clear D. The V end was cut by 3 bases, the J end by 4 bases, with 4 bases between. Germline CDR1 reads MDHEN; CDR2 reads SYDVKM. The CDR3 is 11 amino acids. This chain's CDR3 is CASSLRYEQYF. CDR3 bases: TGTGCCAGCAGTTTGCGGTACGAGCAGTACTTC. Filled out from reference TRBV28 and TRBJ2-7, the complete variable domain reads DVKVTQSSRYLVKRTGEKVFLECVQDMDHENMFWYRQDPGLGLRLIYFSYDVKMKEKGDIPEGYSVSREKKERFSLILESASTNQTSMYLCASSLRYEQYFGPGTRLTVT.

This sequence joins TRBV30 and TRBJ1-2, with D tentatively TRBD1 (5 bases). Germline values: CDR1 GTSNPN, CDR2 SVGIG (reference sequence). Trimming left V 1 base short and J 8 bases short, with 14 bases between. The length of the CDR3 is 13 residues. The CDR3 reads CAWSGNSGSGYTF. CDR3 in DNA: TGTGCCTGGAGTGGTAATTCAGGGTCAGGCTACACCTTC.

J is TRBJ2-7 and V is TRBV4-2, with 7 bases aligning to TRBD1. This CDR3 is 15 amino acids long. Germline V gene lookup returns CDR1 LGHNA and CDR2 YNFKEQ. The V and J ends lost 4 bases and 2 bases, in that order; junction bases with no gene match: 8. This CDR3 is CASSPLGDRTYEQYF. CDR3 in DNA: TGTGCCAGCAGCCCGCTCGGGGACAGAACCTACGAGCAGTACTTC.